Sequencing of this T cell receptor beta chain was carried out in a study of T-cell reconstitution after alpha-beta-depleted transplantation in children. General study results and limits: After transplant, at about two months, alpha-beta T cells were reportedly derived from several hundred expanded graft clones.

There are many counts of this clonotype. Antigen specificity is unknown. Unique molecular identifiers were used in preparing the TCRbeta library. TCRdb re-analysed the PCR reads in MiXCR, keeping a single row per CDR3 protein. The table shows 200,000 or so distinct CDR3 sequences, with around 5.9% occurring only once. The CDR3 is 13 amino acids. V was shortened by 1 base and J by 10 bases, with 12 bases between the two germline ends. Germline V gene data show CDR1 as SGHDT and CDR2 as YYEEEE. The chain is built from TRBV5-6 and TRBJ2-1; D gene unclear. The TCR sequence derives from a girl younger than two with combined immunodeficiency, due to receive a stem cell transplant. The sample was PBMCs, taken before TCRalphabeta/CD19-depleted stem cell transplant. The CDR3 DNA sequence: TGTGCCAGCAGCTTGTCAAGCTTTTGGGAGCAGTTCTTC. Translating it yields CASSLSSFWEQFF.